The rows below give T cell receptor beta chains drawn from one sample of a study of blood T cells in healthy people across ages. TCRdb processed the 5' RACE reads anew with MiXCR; each CDR3 protein has one entry. This sample has hundreds of thousands of distinct CDR3 sequences, with about 61% found just once. The sequenced material came from blood. Receptors originate from a man in his forties in good health. The CDR3 runs from the conserved cysteine through the conserved F or W. The D gene is left open where the match is weak. A clone size is listed for some rows: how often the clone was seen (once, few, many), or a class if it is expanded.

D	V	J	size	CDR3	DNA
TRBD2	TRBV4-2	TRBJ2-3	.	CASSQEGLAGGLTDTQYF	TGTGCCAGCAGCCAAGAGGGGCTAGCGGGAGGGCTCACAGATACGCAGTATTTT
.	TRBV7-9	TRBJ1-5	.	CASSPGRGAINQPQHF	TGTGCCAGCAGCCCCGGTCGGGGGGCGATCAATCAGCCCCAGCATTTT
.	TRBV12-3/TRBV12-4	TRBJ2-7	.	CASSISTAKPEQYF	TGTGCCAGCAGTATCTCGACAGCCAAGCCCGAGCAGTACTTC
.	TRBV12-3/TRBV12-4	TRBJ2-2	.	CASSFRPNAGELFF	TGTGCCAGCAGTTTTCGACCCAACGCCGGGGAGCTGTTTTTT
TRBD1	TRBV6-5	TRBJ2-5	.	CASSYSGQGGETQYF	TGTGCCAGCAGTTACTCGGGACAGGGTGGAGAGACCCAGTACTTC
.	TRBV20-1	TRBJ2-5	.	CRWTVGFETQYF	TGCAGGTGGACAGTCGGATTCGAGACCCAGTACTTC
TRBD1	TRBV5-1	TRBJ1-6	.	CASGQGDSPLHF	TGCGCCAGCGGACAGGGTGATTCACCCCTCCACTTT
.	TRBV7-9	TRBJ2-5	.	CASRLGQWETQYF	TGTGCCAGCAGGTTAGGGCAATGGGAGACCCAGTACTTC
TRBD1	TRBV20-1	TRBJ2-7	.	CSARRTVTGVEQYF	TGCAGTGCTAGAAGAACAGTCACAGGGGTCGAGCAGTACTTC
TRBD1	TRBV5-6	TRBJ2-7	.	CASSLRTGVIYEQYF	TGTGCCAGCAGCTTACGGACAGGGGTGATCTACGAGCAGTACTTC
.	TRBV30	TRBJ2-3	.	CAWRPSQDTQYF	TGTGCCTGGAGACCCTCCCAAGATACGCAGTATTTT
.	TRBV4-2	TRBJ2-1	.	CASSGSTDTQFF	TGTGCCAGCAGCGGGAGCACAGATACGCAGTTCTTC
.	TRBV18	TRBJ1-4	.	CASSPEWGEKLFF	TGTGCCAGCTCACCAGAGTGGGGTGAAAAACTGTTTTTT
.	TRBV20-1	TRBJ2-5	.	CSARDPAGETQYF	TGCAGTGCTAGAGACCCCGCTGGGGAGACCCAGTACTTC
.	TRBV6-1	TRBJ1-2	.	CASSEAGRRGGYTF	TGTGCCAGCAGTGAAGCGGGGCGCAGGGGTGGCTACACCTTC
.	TRBV20-1	TRBJ2-4	.	CSARDLPLGGTNIQYF	TGCAGTGCTAGAGATTTGCCCTTAGGTGGGACGAACATTCAGTACTTC
.	TRBV7-3	TRBJ2-3	.	CASSSDSSGWADTQYF	TGTGCCAGCAGCTCCGACAGCTCTGGGTGGGCAGATACGCAGTATTTT
.	TRBV28	TRBJ1-3	.	CASSLSQPGNTIYF	TGTGCCAGCAGTTTATCCCAGCCCGGAAACACCATATATTTT
.	TRBV12-3/TRBV12-4	TRBJ2-1	.	CASSFRVLEQFF	TGTGCCAGCAGTTTTAGGGTGCTTGAGCAGTTCTTC
TRBD1	TRBV10-3	TRBJ1-2	.	CASGGQKTNYGYTF	TGTGCCTCCGGGGGACAGAAGACTAACTATGGCTACACCTTC
.	TRBV14	TRBJ1-2	.	CASSPENRVGGYTF	TGTGCCAGCAGCCCAGAGAACAGGGTCGGTGGCTACACCTTC
.	TRBV7-2	TRBJ2-7	few	CASSFLGGEQYF	TGTGCCAGCAGCTTCTTAGGAGGAGAGCAGTACTTC